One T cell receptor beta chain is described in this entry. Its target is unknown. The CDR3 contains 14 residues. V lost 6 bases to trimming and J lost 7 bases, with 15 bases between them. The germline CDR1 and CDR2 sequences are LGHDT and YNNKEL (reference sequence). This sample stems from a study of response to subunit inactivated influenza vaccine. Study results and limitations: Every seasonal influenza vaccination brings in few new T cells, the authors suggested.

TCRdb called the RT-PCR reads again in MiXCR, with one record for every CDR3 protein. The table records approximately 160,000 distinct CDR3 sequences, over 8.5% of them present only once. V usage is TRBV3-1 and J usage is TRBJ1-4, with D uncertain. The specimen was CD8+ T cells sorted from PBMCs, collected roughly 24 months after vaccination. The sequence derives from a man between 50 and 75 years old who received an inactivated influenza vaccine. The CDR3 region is CASSRPLPGEKLFF. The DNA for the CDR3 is TGTGCCAGCAGTCGGCCCCTTCCCGGTGAAAAACTGTTTTTT.